This T cell receptor (beta chain) was observed in a study of a mutant IDH1 vaccine in newly diagnosed glioma. For the study at large: In some groups vaccination began 4-6 weeks post-radiotherapy; others received it with temozolomide.

The table came from immunoSEQ multiplex PCR; TCRdb's copy has only in-frame clones and leaves some out. The data contain around 60,000 clones, roughly four fifths of them singletons. Time point given: week 35, safety follow-up. All doses held 300 ug of mutant IDH1 20-mer peptide, with topical imiquimod. Per the germline V gene, CDR1 is SGHNT and CDR2 is YYREEE (reference sequence). Trimming cost V 0 bases and J 1 base, with 7 bases left between them. The CDR3 extends over 14 amino acids. A word on this clone: Its antigen is not identified.

Sequences were derived from PBMCs, sampled from a glioma patient whose treatment included an IDH1 peptide vaccine. The sequence was obtained from a man aged 40-49 years with glioma. The rearrangement links TRBV5-4 to TRBJ2-5; D is undetermined. The DNA of the CDR3 is TGTGCCAGCAGCTTGGCCGCGAGCCAAGAGACCCAGTACTTC. Translation gives CASSLAASQETQYF.